The 18 T cell receptor beta chains below were found in one sample sequenced in a study of cytomegalovirus exposure and HLA in healthy donors. With 60 Vbeta and 13 Jbeta primers, the PCR was carried out. Sequencing used immunoSEQ multiplex PCR; TCRdb keeps in-frame clones, though not all of them. The table has more than 150,000 clones, roughly 79% seen once. Input material: PBMCs. The receptors derive from a man between 35 and 55 years old in good health and CMV-seronegative.

The chain joins TRBV30 to TRBJ1-1, with D perhaps matching TRBD1 (5 bases). Germline V gene data show CDR1 as GTSNPN and CDR2 as SVGIG (reference sequence). Trimming stripped 7 bases from V and 9 bases from J, with 18 bases between. CDR3 size: 12 residues. The CDR3 protein is CALDRASLKAFF. The CDR3 DNA reads TGTGCCTTAGACAGAGCGTCACTGAAAGCTTTCTTT.

This chain links TRBV27 with TRBJ2-3, with D maybe TRBD1 (6 bases). With 2 bases removed from V and 4 bases from J, the gap between germline ends came to 16 bases. This CDR3 region has 16 residues. CDR1 MNHEY and CDR2 SMNVEV come from the germline V gene (reference sequence). CDR3 region: CASSLIVDSGADTQYF. CDR3 in DNA: TGTGCCAGCAGTTTAATTGTGGACAGTGGGGCAGATACGCAGTATTTT.

Here the CDR3 reads CASSTGSYDEQFF. The DNA of the CDR3 is TGCGCCAGCAGTACAGGGTCTTATGATGAGCAGTTCTTC. The chain joins TRBV5-1 to TRBJ2-1; weak D call: TRBD1 (6 bases). CDR3 length: 13 residues. The V and J ends lost 5 bases and 8 bases respectively, with 14 bases between them. Germline lookup yields CDR1 SGHRS and CDR2 YFSETQ.

The V call is TRBV7-2, the J call TRBJ2-5; tentatively, D is TRBD2 (6 bases). V lost 5 bases to trimming and J lost 7 bases, with 20 bases between them. Looked up from germline, CDR1 is SGHTA and CDR2 is FQGNSA. This CDR3 is 15 amino acids long. CDR3 nucleotide sequence: TGTGCCAGCAGCGATCGAAAAGGGACTCCTGGGACCCAGTACTTC. Translation gives CASSDRKGTPGTQYF.

This clone was seen more than once but under ten times. The chain has TRBV9 and TRBJ2-3, with a possible D match to TRBD1 (6 bases). The CDR3 is 17 residues long. Trimming took off 4 bases at V and 1 base at J, with 19 bases between the two ends. CDR1 is SGDLS and CDR2 is YYNGEE in the germline V gene. CDR3 sequence reads: CASSPRNRDTRTDTQYF. The CDR3 bases are TGTGCCAGCAGCCCGCGGAACCGGGACACCCGCACAGATACGCAGTATTTT.

The chain carries TRBV7-3 and TRBJ2-1; D is perhaps TRBD2 (6 bases). Germline CDR1 SGHTA, CDR2 FQGTGA. V dropped 2 bases and J dropped 6 bases, with 17 bases sitting between them. The CDR3 loop spans 16 amino acids. CDR3 sequence reads: CASSLQAGGIGNEQFF. CDR3 nucleotide sequence: TGTGCCAGCAGCTTACAAGCGGGCGGGATTGGCAATGAGCAGTTCTTC. Full variable domain (rest looked up from reference TRBV7-3 and TRBJ2-1): GAGVSQTPSNKVTEKGKYVELRCDPISGHTALYWYRQSLGQGPEFLIYFQGTGAADDSGLPNDRFFAVRPEGSVSTLKIQRTERGDSAVYLCASSLQAGGIGNEQFFGPGTRLTVL.

The chain uses TRBV27 and TRBJ2-1, with 11 nucleotides matching TRBD2. The CDR3 runs 15 residues. With 7 bases clipped from V and 1 base from J, the junction kept 3 bases outside the gene matches. The germline CDR1 and CDR2 sequences are MNHEY and SMNVEV (reference sequence). The chain's CDR3 is CASTVAGGSYNEQFF. In DNA, the CDR3 is TGTGCCAGCACCGTAGCGGGAGGGTCCTACAATGAGCAGTTCTTC.

This clone showed up just a few times. The chain joins TRBV30 to TRBJ2-7; tentative D call: TRBD1 (6 bases). Germline CDR1 reads GTSNPN; CDR2 reads SVGIG (reference sequence). V was pared by 3 bases and J by 4 bases, with 19 bases between. CDR3 length: 15 amino acids. The CDR3: CAWSGTGRGAYEQYF. The CDR3 DNA sequence: TGTGCCTGGAGCGGAACAGGGAGAGGGGCTTACGAGCAGTACTTC.

DNA for the CDR3: TGTGCCAGCAGCTCCCACGGGAGGGACAATGAGCAGTTCTTC. Translation: CASSSHGRDNEQFF. The V call is TRBV9, the J call TRBJ2-1; 8 positions match TRBD2. Per the germline V gene, CDR1 is SGDLS and CDR2 is YYNGEE. With 4 bases clipped from V and 5 bases from J, the junction kept 5 bases outside the gene matches. The CDR3 has 14 amino acids.

The gene calls are TRBV6-6 and TRBJ2-3; D is unresolved. This CDR3 spans 13 amino acids. Trimming stripped 8 bases from V and 3 bases from J, with 12 bases between. Germline assignment: CDR1 MNHNY and CDR2 SVGAGI (reference sequence). This CDR3 is CASQIVRTDTQYF. The CDR3 DNA reads as TGTGCCAGCCAAATAGTGCGTACAGATACGCAGTATTTT.

The chain employs TRBV27 and TRBJ1-2; 9 bases are a match to TRBD1. The CDR3 length is 13 residues. Germline V gene data show CDR1 as MNHEY and CDR2 as SMNVEV (reference sequence). V gave up 3 bases and J gave up 7 bases; unmatched junction bases: 3. CDR3 sequence reads: CASSFTGGIGYTF. DNA of the CDR3: TGTGCCAGCAGTTTTACAGGGGGCATTGGCTACACCTTC.

The chain employs TRBV10-3 and TRBJ2-7; 7 positions match TRBD1. The CDR3 loop spans 13 amino acids. Unmatched junction bases numbered 5, after V lost 5 bases and J lost 4 bases. Germline V lookup: CDR1 ENHRY, CDR2 SYGVKD. Written as DNA, the CDR3 is TGTGCCATCAGTTGGGACAGAGAATACGAGCAGTACGTC. It encodes CAISWDREYEQYV.

This clone showed up just once. The chain carries TRBV2 and TRBJ2-5, with TRBD2 matching 12 bases. The germline gives CDR1 SNHLY, CDR2 FYNNEI. The CDR3 has 15 amino acids. After removal of 6 bases from V and 5 bases from J, the junction contained 7 bases not matched to a gene. The CDR3 region is CASRPSLAGGETQYF. CDR3 in DNA: TGTGCCAGCAGACCATCCCTAGCGGGAGGGGAGACCCAGTACTTC.

The chain is built from TRBV6-1 and TRBJ2-7, with D possibly TRBD2 on 5 matching bases. V gave up 5 bases and J gave up 0 bases, with 11 bases separating them. The CDR3 covers 14 residues. Germline-derived CDR1 and CDR2 are MNHNS and SASEGT. The CDR3 DNA reads TGTGCCAGCAGTTTTAGTGGGAGCTCCTACGAGCAGTACGTC. Its translation is CASSFSGSSYEQYV.

The chain uses TRBV2 and TRBJ2-5, with D possibly being TRBD1 (6 bases). The CDR3 runs to 16 residues. V lost 6 bases and J lost 0, with 17 bases in between. Germline V gene sequence: CDR1 SNHLY, CDR2 FYNNEI. For the CDR3, the DNA is TGTGCCAGCAGAGGGCTCGGACAGCGGTACCAAGAGACCCAGTACTTC. It translates to CASRGLGQRYQETQYF.

This clone was found a few times. This rearrangement joins TRBV7-7 to TRBJ2-2; possible D gene TRBD2, 6 bases. The CDR3 extends over 16 amino acids. Germline assignment: CDR1 SSHAT and CDR2 FNYEAQ (reference sequence). V lost 1 base and J lost 6, with 15 bases in between. The CDR3, as DNA: TGTGCCAGCAGCTTAGGGCTAGCGTTTAACGCCGGGGAGCTGTTTTTT. Translated, it gives CASSLGLAFNAGELFF. Full variable domain (rest looked up from reference TRBV7-7 and TRBJ2-2): GAGVSQSPRYKVTKRGQDVTLRCDPISSHATLYWYQQALGQGPEFLTYFNYEAQPDKSGLPSDRFSAERPEGSISTLTIQRTEQRDSAMYRCASSLGLAFNAGELFFGEGSRLTVL.

This clone was found a few times. The rearrangement links TRBV19 to TRBJ2-1; 10 bases fit TRBD2. This CDR3 is 14 amino acids long. V lost 7 bases to trimming and J lost 9 bases; unmatched junction nucleotides: 9. Germline values: CDR1 LNHDA, CDR2 SQIVND (reference sequence). The CDR3 region has the DNA TGTGCCAGTAACCCGGGACTAGCGTCATCTGAGCAGTTCTTC. Residues: CASNPGLASSEQFF.

V and J are TRBV7-9 and TRBJ2-2; 11 bases are shared with TRBD2. Per germline, CDR1 SEHNR and CDR2 FQNEAQ (reference sequence). V shed 6 bases, J shed 7 bases, and the junction held 10 bases outside the gene matches. This CDR3 spans 16 amino acids. The CDR3 sequence: CASRPTSGSYNGELFF. In DNA, the CDR3 is TGTGCCAGCAGGCCTACTAGCGGGAGTTATAACGGGGAGCTGTTTTTT. The whole variable domain, filled in from reference TRBV7-9 and TRBJ2-2, reads DTGVSQNPRHKITKRGQNVTFRCDPISEHNRLYWYRQTLGQGPEFLTYFQNEAQLEKSRLLSDRFSAERPKGSFSTLEIQRTEQGDSAMYLCASRPTSGSYNGELFFGEGSRLTVL.